The sequence of this TCR beta chain was determined in a study of OX40 agonist ivuxolimab in advanced cancers. Some clones are missing from TCRdb's copy, which holds only in-frame ones; the method was immunoSEQ multiplex PCR. The sample has 50,000 or so clones; roughly 88% are singletons. The receptor was derived from an adult with an advanced solid tumor such as melanoma, head and neck, liver or kidney cancer. The sequencing used CD4+ or CD8+ T cells sorted from blood, collected in a trial of the OX40 agonist ivuxolimab.

This chain's CDR3 is CASSRQGEETQYF. CDR3 in DNA: TGTGCCAGTAGTAGACAGGGGGAAGAGACCCAGTACTTC. The gene calls are TRBV19 and TRBJ2-5; TRBD1 matches 9 bases. Per the germline V gene, CDR1 is LNHDA and CDR2 is SQIVND (reference sequence). CDR3 length equals 13 residues. J was trimmed by 3 bases and V by 4 bases; bases with no gene match: 0.